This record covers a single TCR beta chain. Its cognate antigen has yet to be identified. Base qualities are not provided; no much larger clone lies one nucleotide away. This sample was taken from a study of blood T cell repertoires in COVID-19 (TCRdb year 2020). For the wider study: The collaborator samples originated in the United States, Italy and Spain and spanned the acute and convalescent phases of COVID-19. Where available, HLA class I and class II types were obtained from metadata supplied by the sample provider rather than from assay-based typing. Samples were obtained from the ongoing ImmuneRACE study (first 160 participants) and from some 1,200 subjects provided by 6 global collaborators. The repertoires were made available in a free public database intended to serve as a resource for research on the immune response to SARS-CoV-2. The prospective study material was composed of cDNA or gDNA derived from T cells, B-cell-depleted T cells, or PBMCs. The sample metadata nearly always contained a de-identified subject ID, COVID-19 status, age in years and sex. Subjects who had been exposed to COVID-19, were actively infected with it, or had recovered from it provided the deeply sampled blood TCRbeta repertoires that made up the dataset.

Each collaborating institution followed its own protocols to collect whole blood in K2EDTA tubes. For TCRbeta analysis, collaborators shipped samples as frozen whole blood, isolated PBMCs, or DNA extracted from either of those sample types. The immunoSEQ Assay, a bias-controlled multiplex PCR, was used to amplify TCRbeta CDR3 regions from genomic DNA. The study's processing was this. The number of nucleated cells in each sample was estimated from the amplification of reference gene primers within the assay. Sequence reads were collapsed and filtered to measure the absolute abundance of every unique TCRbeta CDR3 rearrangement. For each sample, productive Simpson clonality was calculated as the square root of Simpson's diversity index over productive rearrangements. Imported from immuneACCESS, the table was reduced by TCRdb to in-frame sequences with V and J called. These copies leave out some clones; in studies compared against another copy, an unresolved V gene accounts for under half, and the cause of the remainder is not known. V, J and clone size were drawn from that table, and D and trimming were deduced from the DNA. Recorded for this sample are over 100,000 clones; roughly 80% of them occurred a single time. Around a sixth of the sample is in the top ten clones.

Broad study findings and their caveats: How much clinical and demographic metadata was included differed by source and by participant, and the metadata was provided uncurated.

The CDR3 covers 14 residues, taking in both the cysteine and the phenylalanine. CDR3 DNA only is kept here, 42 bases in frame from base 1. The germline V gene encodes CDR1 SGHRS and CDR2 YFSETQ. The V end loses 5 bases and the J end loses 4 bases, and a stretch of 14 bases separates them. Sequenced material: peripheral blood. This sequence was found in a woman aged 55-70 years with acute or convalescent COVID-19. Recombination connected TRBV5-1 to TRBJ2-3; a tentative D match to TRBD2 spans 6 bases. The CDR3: CASSEGRSADTQYF. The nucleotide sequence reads TGCGCCAGCAGTGAAGGGAGGTCTGCAGATACGCAGTATTTT.